Below, 17 T cell receptor beta chains from the same sample are listed, as sequenced in a study of cytotoxic CD8 clonotypes in ibrutinib-treated CLL. TCRdb's copy holds only in-frame clones and misses some; the assay was immunoSEQ multiplex PCR. Among just over 200,000 clones, more than 70% were seen once, and the ten largest hold roughly 11%. The sample consisted of PBMCs, taken after 12 months of ibrutinib treatment. These TCRs come from a human donor with chronic lymphocytic leukemia.

The chain employs TRBV2 and TRBJ2-7; D is perhaps TRBD2 (6 bases). Trimming took 2 bases from V and 4 from J, leaving 18 bases between them. The CDR3 extends over 16 amino acids. CDR1 is SNHLY, CDR2 FYNNEI, per germline. This chain's CDR3 is CASSEHTGGGFYEQYF. As DNA, the CDR3 is TGTGCCAGCAGTGAACATACCGGGGGTGGGTTTTACGAGCAGTACTTC.

Written as DNA, the CDR3 is TGTGCCAGCAGCTTAGACAGGCCGGTTTCTAGTGGCCAGTACTTC. The encoded protein is CASSLDRPVSSGQYF. V gene TRBV7-6 combines with J gene TRBJ2-5, with TRBD1 as a possible D gene (5 bases). Trimming pared 1 base from V and 10 bases from J, leaving 19 bases between. Germline V gene data show CDR1 as SGHVS and CDR2 as FNYEAQ. The CDR3 runs to 15 residues.

This clone has more than one count but fewer than ten. The chain links TRBV2 to TRBJ1-2; D remains ambiguous. The CDR3 loop spans 14 amino acids. V lost 0 bases, J lost 2 bases, and 7 bases lay in between. CDR1 is SNHLY and CDR2 is FYNNEI in the germline V gene. The CDR3 nucleotides read TGTGCCAGCAGTGAAGCGCACGAGAACTATGGCTACACCTTC. Translated, it gives CASSEAHENYGYTF.

V usage is TRBV27 and J usage is TRBJ1-2; 7 bases fit TRBD1. The V segment lost 5 bases and the J segment 0 bases; nucleotides outside the gene matches: 6. Per germline, CDR1 MNHEY and CDR2 SMNVEV (reference sequence). The CDR3 is made up of 15 amino acids. For the CDR3, the DNA is TGTGCCAGCAGTCCGGGGACAGAGCCTAACTATGGCTACACCTTC. Protein sequence: CASSPGTEPNYGYTF.

V gene TRBV30 combines with J gene TRBJ1-1, with D possibly matching TRBD1 (6 bases). The CDR3 runs 15 residues. Per the germline V gene, CDR1 is GTSNPN and CDR2 is SVGIG (reference sequence). V was trimmed by 3 bases and J by 7 bases, leaving 21 bases between them. CDR3 sequence: CAWRRNGQGLGEAFF. The CDR3 nucleotides read TGTGCCTGGAGACGGAATGGGCAGGGGCTTGGTGAAGCTTTCTTT.

This clone was found a few times. V and J are TRBV5-4 and TRBJ2-7; D possibly corresponds to TRBD1 (6 bases). This CDR3 region has 15 residues. The V gene's germline CDR1 is SGHNT and CDR2 YYREEE (reference sequence). Trimming took 5 bases from V and 2 from J, leaving 17 bases between them. The CDR3 sequence is CASRPTGMGAYEQYF. The CDR3 DNA is TGTGCCAGCAGACCGACAGGAATGGGGGCCTACGAGCAGTACTTC.

The gene calls are TRBV11-3 and TRBJ2-2; TRBD1 aligns across 11 bases. The V and J ends lost 1 base and 3 bases, in that order; junction bases with no gene match: 4. The CDR3 contains 17 residues. From germline, CDR1 is SGHNT and CDR2 YENEEA. CDR3 residues: CASSLGWGQGDTGELFF. CDR3 DNA: TGTGCCAGCAGCTTAGGATGGGGACAGGGGGACACCGGGGAGCTGTTTTTT.

The V call is TRBV9, the J call TRBJ2-3; D may be TRBD1 (5 bases). Germline-derived CDR1 and CDR2 are SGDLS and YYNGEE. The germline V and J ends were trimmed by 2 bases and 4 bases, with 14 bases remaining between them. This CDR3 has 15 residues. In DNA, the CDR3 is TGTGCCAGCAGCGTTTATCAGGGAAGCTCAGATACGCAGTATTTT. It is translated as CASSVYQGSSDTQYF.

The chain has TRBV7-8 and TRBJ2-3; no firm D call. This CDR3 spans 11 amino acids. Trimming removed 1 base from V and 13 bases from J, with 9 bases in between. The germline CDR1 and CDR2 sequences are SGHVS and FQNEAQ. The CDR3 region is CASSLGSVEYF. The CDR3 region has the DNA TGTGCCAGCAGCTTAGGTTCGGTGGAGTATTTT.

The chain carries TRBV15 and TRBJ2-7; the D gene is possibly TRBD1 (6 bases). Trimming removed 1 base from V and 1 base from J, with 11 bases in between. This CDR3 contains 15 residues. Germline assignment: CDR1 LNHNV and CDR2 YYDKDF (reference sequence). CDR3 nucleotide sequence: TGTGCCACCAGCAGAGTTCAACAGGGATCCTACGAGCAGTACTTC. Translating gives CATSRVQQGSYEQYF.

The gene calls are TRBV11-2 and TRBJ2-2, with D unresolved. This CDR3 spans 13 amino acids. Germline V gives CDR1 SGHAT, CDR2 FQNNGV. V was pared by 4 bases and J by 4 bases, with 7 bases between. CDR3 nucleotides: TGTGCCAGCAGCTCGAGAGTCACCGGGGAGCTGTTTTTT. The encoded protein is CASSSRVTGELFF.

CDR3 sequence (DNA): TGCGCCAGCAGTGACCCGACTAGCGCTTACAATGAGCAGTTCTTC. This encodes CASSDPTSAYNEQFF. The chain is built from TRBV10-1 and TRBJ2-1; 8 bases line up with TRBD2. The junction had 5 bases not matched to a gene; V was cut back by 3 bases and J by 4 bases. The V gene's germline CDR1 is WNHNN and CDR2 SYGVQD (reference sequence). The length of the CDR3 is 15 residues.

CDR3 DNA sequence: TGCGCCAGCAGCCGGACTAGCGGGGATTACAATGAGCAGTTCTTC. It codes for CASSRTSGDYNEQFF. The chain links TRBV5-1 to TRBJ2-1, with 12 bases fitting TRBD2. This CDR3 has 15 amino acids. The J segment lost 4 bases and the V segment lost 4 bases, leaving 3 bases of the junction unmatched. Germline V lookup: CDR1 SGHRS, CDR2 YFSETQ.

The rearrangement joins TRBV7-6 to TRBJ2-7; D is uncertain. The CDR3 covers 14 residues. Trimming pared 1 base from V and 2 bases from J, leaving 9 bases between. Germline values: CDR1 SGHVS, CDR2 FNYEAQ. The CDR3 loop reads CASSLEGGTYEQYF. For the CDR3, the DNA is TGTGCCAGCAGCTTAGAAGGCGGAACCTACGAGCAGTACTTC. The whole variable domain, remainder taken from reference TRBV7-6 and TRBJ2-7, is GAGVSQSPRYKVTKRGQDVALRCDPISGHVSLYWYRQALGQGPEFLTYFNYEAQQDKSGLPNDRFSAERPEGSISTLTIQRTEQRDSAMYRCASSLEGGTYEQYFGPGTRLTVT.

This chain uses TRBV6-5 with TRBJ2-1; perhaps TRBD2 as D (5 bases). Germline V CDR1 and CDR2: MNHEY, SVGAGI. CDR3 length equals 12 residues. V was shortened by 1 base and J by 10 bases, with 8 bases between the two germline ends. CDR3 in amino acids: CASSYLSGEQFF. The CDR3 region has the DNA TGTGCCAGCAGTTACTTATCGGGAGAGCAGTTCTTC.

The gene calls are TRBV2 and TRBJ2-7; D is unclear. The CDR3 is made up of 12 amino acids. Germline V gene sequence: CDR1 SNHLY, CDR2 FYNNEI. The V gene lost 7 bases and the J gene lost 4 bases, with 11 bases spanning the gap. The CDR3 DNA sequence: TGTGCCAGCAAACAGAGTTCTTACGAGCAGTACTTC. Its translation is CASKQSSYEQYF.

This rearrangement joins TRBV10-3 to TRBJ1-3; no clear D. Germline CDR1 reads ENHRY; CDR2 reads SYGVKD. Trimming removed 8 bases from V and 4 bases from J, with 12 bases in between. CDR3 size: 13 residues. The CDR3 region has the DNA TGTGCCATCCTAGAACAGAAAGGAAACACCATATATTTT. This encodes CAILEQKGNTIYF.